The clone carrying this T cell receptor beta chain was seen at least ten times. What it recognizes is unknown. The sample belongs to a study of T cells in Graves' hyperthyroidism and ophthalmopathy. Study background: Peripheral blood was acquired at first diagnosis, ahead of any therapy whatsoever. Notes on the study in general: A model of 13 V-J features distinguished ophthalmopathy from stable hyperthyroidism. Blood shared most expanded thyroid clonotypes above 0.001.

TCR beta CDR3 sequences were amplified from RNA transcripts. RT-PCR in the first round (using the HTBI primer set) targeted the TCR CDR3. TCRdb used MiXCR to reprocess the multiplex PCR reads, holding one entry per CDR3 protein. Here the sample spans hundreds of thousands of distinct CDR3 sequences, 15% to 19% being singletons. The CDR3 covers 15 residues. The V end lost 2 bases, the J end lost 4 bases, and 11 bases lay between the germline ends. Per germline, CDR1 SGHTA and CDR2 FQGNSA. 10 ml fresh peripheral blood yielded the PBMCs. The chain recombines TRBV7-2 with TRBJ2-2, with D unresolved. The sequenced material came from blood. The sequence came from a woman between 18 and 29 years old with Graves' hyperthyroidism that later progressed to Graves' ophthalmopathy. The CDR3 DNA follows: TGTGCCAGCAGCTTAATCGGCAGTCTCACCGGGGAGCTGTTTTTT. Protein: CASSLIGSLTGELFF.